This T cell receptor beta chain appears in the sequencing data of a study of cytomegalovirus exposure and HLA in healthy donors. Study-wide results and limits: There were about 160 TCR beta chains listed as cytomegalovirus-associated.

Germline CDR1 SNHLY, CDR2 FYNNEI. The V segment lost 5 bases and the J segment 10 bases; nucleotides outside the gene matches: 9. The CDR3 contains 15 residues. The repertoire was sequenced with immunoSEQ multiplex PCR; TCRdb's copy has only in-frame clones and lacks some. Here the sample spans 50,000 to 65,000 clones, 95% being singletons. Among the 100 to 150 subjects of the validation cohort, separate from the roughly 700-subject first cohort, were the donors. Points on this clone: Its target is unknown.

The sample taken for sequencing was PBMCs. The TCR sequence derives from a young woman in good health and CMV-seropositive. V gene TRBV2 combines with J gene TRBJ1-6; 9 bases are shared with TRBD1. The CDR3 is CASSLGTGNGSPLHF. For the CDR3, the DNA is TGTGCCAGCAGTCTCGGGACAGGGAACGGATCACCCCTCCACTTT.